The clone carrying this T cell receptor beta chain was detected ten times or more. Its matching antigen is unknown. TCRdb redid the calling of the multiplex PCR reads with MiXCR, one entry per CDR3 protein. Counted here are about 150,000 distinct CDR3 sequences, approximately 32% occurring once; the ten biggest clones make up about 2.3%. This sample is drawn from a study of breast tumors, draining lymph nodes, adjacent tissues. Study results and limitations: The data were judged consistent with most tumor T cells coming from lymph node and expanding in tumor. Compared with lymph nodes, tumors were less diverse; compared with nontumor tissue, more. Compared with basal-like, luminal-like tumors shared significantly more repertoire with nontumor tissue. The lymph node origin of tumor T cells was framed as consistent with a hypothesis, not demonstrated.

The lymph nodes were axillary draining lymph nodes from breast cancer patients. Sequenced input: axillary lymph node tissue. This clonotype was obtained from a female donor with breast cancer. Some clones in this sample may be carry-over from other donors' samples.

The CDR3 loop is CASSRGTGGYTF. For the CDR3, the DNA is TGTGCCAGCAGCCGCGGGACAGGAGGCTACACCTTC. The V and J genes are TRBV7-6 and TRBJ1-2; 8 bases align to TRBD1. V was pared by 5 bases and J by 8 bases, with 4 bases of the junction left unmatched. The CDR3 consists of 12 residues. The germline V gene encodes CDR1 SGHVS and CDR2 FNYEAQ.